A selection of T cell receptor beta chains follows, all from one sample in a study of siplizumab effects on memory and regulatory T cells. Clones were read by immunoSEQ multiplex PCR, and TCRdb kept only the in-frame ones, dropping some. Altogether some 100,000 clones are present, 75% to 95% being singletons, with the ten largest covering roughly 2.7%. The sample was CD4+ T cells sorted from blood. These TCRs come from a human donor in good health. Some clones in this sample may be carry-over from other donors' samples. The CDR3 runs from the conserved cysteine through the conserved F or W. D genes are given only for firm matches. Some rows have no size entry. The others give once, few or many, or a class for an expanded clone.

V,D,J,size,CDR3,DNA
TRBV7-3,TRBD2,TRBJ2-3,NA,CASSLTKREWAGTDTQYF,TGTGCCAGCAGCTTAACGAAGCGGGAGTGGGCTGGCACAGATACGCAGTATTTT
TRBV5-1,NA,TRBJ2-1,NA,CASSLTAGRGNEQFF,TGCGCCAGCAGCTTGACGGCTGGCCGGGGCAATGAGCAGTTCTTC
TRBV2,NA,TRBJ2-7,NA,CASGYYEQYF,TGTGCCAGCGGCTACTACGAGCAGTACTTC
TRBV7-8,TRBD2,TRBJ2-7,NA,CASGGLAGGYRGEQYF,TGTGCCAGCGGGGGACTAGCGGGAGGTTATAGGGGAGAGCAGTACTTC
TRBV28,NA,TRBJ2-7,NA,CASAHAGQGNDEQYF,TGTGCCAGCGCGCACGCGGGGCAGGGGAACGACGAGCAGTACTTC
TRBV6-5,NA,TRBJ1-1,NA,CASSYSGKGRTEAFF,TGTGCCAGCAGTTACTCGGGGAAAGGAAGAACTGAAGCTTTCTTT
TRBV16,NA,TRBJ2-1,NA,CASSQWAGQENEQFF,TGTGCCAGCAGCCAATGGGCAGGGCAAGAAAATGAGCAGTTCTTC
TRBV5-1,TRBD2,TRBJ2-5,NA,CASSFAGGDKETQYF,TGCGCCAGCAGCTTCGCGGGAGGGGATAAAGAGACCCAGTACTTC
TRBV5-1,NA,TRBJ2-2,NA,CASSLDPARGYTGELFF,TGCGCCAGCAGCTTAGATCCAGCCCGGGGGTACACCGGGGAGCTGTTTTTT
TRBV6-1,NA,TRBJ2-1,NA,CASSEAAGLGNEQFF,TGTGCCAGCAGTGAAGCTGCAGGTTTGGGCAATGAGCAGTTCTTC
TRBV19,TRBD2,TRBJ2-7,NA,CASSSGLASREQYF,TGTGCCAGTAGTTCAGGACTAGCGTCGCGGGAGCAGTACTTC
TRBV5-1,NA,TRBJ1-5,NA,CASSATGYNQPQHF,TGCGCCAGCAGCGCAACAGGGTACAATCAGCCCCAGCATTTT
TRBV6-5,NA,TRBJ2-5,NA,CASRKNPRETQYF,TGTGCCAGCAGAAAAAACCCCAGGGAGACCCAGTACTTC
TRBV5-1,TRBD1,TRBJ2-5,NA,CASSLGDRGQETQYF,TGCGCCAGCAGCCTAGGGGACAGGGGGCAAGAGACCCAGTACTTC
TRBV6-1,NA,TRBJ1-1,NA,CASSDVEDTEAFF,TGTGCCAGCAGTGATGTGGAGGATACTGAAGCTTTCTTT
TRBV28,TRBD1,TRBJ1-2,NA,CASVRRDRANYGYTF,TGTGCCAGCGTACGAAGGGACAGGGCGAACTATGGCTACACCTTC
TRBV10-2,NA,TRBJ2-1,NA,CATTGGRSSYNEQFF,TGCGCCACCACGGGGGGCCGGAGCTCCTACAATGAGCAGTTCTTC
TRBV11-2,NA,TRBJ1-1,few,CASSLGGPGPTEAFF,TGTGCCAGCAGCTTAGGAGGCCCGGGACCCACTGAAGCTTTCTTT
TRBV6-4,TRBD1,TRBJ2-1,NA,CASSDNRGKYNEQFF,TGTGCCAGCAGTGACAACAGGGGGAAATACAATGAGCAGTTCTTC
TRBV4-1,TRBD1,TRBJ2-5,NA,CASSQPDRGPETQYF,TGCGCCAGCAGCCAGCCTGACAGGGGGCCAGAGACCCAGTACTTC
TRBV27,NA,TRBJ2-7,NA,CASSLRGYEQYF,TGTGCCAGCAGTTTACGGGGGTACGAGCAGTACTTC
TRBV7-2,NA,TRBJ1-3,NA,CASSLNHGNTIYF,TGTGCCAGCAGCTTAAACCATGGAAACACCATATATTTT
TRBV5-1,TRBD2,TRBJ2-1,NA,CASSLITGGNEQFF,TGCGCCAGCAGCTTGATCACGGGGGGCAATGAGCAGTTCTTC
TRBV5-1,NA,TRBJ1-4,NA,CASSLDAEKLFF,TGCGCCAGCAGCTTGGATGCAGAAAAACTGTTTTTT
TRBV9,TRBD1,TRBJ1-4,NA,CASSATDRATNEKLFF,TGTGCCAGCAGCGCAACCGACAGGGCAACTAATGAAAAACTGTTTTTT
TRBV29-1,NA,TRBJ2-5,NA,CSVAGTQQETQYF,TGCAGCGTAGCCGGGACACAGCAGGAGACCCAGTACTTC
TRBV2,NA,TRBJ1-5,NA,CASSVGGPGAQHF,TGTGCCAGCAGCGTAGGAGGTCCCGGGGCCCAGCATTTT
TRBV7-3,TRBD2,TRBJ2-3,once,CASSLLPPRTSGSTDTQYF,TGTGCCAGCAGCTTACTCCCCCCGAGGACTAGCGGCAGCACAGATACGCAGTATTTT
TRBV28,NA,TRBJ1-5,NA,CASRYRFGAQHF,TGTGCCAGCAGATACAGGTTTGGGGCCCAGCATTTT
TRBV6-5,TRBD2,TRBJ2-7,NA,CASRRTSGDYEQYF,TGTGCCAGCCGACGAACTAGCGGGGACTACGAGCAGTACTTC
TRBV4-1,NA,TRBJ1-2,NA,CASSQVAGGYTF,TGCGCCAGCAGCCAAGTTGCAGGCGGCTACACCTTC
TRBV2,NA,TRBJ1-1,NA,CASGTREGSEAFF,TGTGCCTCCGGGACACGTGAGGGGTCTGAAGCTTTCTTT
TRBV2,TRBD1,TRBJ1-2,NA,CASSEERTGGFGYTF,TGTGCCAGCAGTGAAGAGAGGACAGGGGGCTTTGGCTACACCTTC
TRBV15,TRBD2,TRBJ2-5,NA,CATSSGGGASQETQYF,TGTGCCACCAGCAGCGGGGGGGGCGCAAGCCAAGAGACCCAGTACTTC
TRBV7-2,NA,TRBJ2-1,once,CASSFSINEQFF,TGTGCCAGCAGCTTTTCTATCAATGAGCAGTTCTTC